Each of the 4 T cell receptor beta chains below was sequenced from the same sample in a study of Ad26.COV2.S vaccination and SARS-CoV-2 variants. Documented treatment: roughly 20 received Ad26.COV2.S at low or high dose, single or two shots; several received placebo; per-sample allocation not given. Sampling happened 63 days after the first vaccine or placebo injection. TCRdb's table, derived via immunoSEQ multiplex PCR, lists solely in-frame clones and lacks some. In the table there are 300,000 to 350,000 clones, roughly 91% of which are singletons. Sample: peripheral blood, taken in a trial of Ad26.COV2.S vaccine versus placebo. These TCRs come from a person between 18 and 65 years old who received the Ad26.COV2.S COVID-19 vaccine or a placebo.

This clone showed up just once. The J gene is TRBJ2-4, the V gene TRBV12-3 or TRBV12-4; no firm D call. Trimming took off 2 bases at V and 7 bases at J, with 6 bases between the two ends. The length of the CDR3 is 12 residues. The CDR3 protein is CASSLRLNIQYF. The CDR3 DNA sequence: TGTGCCAGCAGTTTAAGGCTGAACATTCAGTACTTC.

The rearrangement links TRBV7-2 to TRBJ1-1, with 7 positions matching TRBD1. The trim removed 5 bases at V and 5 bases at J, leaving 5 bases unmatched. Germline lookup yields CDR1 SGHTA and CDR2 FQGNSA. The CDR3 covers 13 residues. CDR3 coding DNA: TGTGCCAGCAGCCGTCAGGGGGGGACTGAAGCTTTCTTT. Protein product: CASSRQGGTEAFF.

CDR3 sequence (DNA): TGTGCCATTGCGGAGGGCCCCGATACGCAGTATTTT. Protein product: CAIAEGPDTQYF. V and J are TRBV6-5 and TRBJ2-3; maybe TRBD2 (6 bases). CDR1 and CDR2 from the germline V gene are MNHEY and SVGAGI. CDR3 length: 12 residues. V lost 10 bases and J lost 6, with 14 bases in between.

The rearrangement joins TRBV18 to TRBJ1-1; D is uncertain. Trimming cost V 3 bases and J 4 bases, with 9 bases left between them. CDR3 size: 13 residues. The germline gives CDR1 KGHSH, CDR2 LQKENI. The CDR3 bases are TGTGCCAGCTCACCTGAAGGTCCCACTGAAGCTTTCTTT. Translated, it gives CASSPEGPTEAFF.